These 2 T cell receptor beta chains were all obtained from the same sample, sequenced in a study of blood T cell repertoires in COVID-19 (dated by TCRdb to 2019 to 2021). The library relied on the immunoSEQ multiplex PCR assay. Drawn from immuneACCESS, this table holds only the in-frame rearrangements with V and J called that TCRdb kept. Clones are partly lost; checked studies trace under half to an unresolved V gene and leave the rest unexplained. The sample records some 670,000 clones, 75% to 90% of which are singletons. Under 0.3% of the sample belongs to the ten largest clones. Sequencing was done on a sample of peripheral blood. The origin of the receptors is a woman between 18 and 29 years old with acute or convalescent COVID-19.

This clone appeared a single time. The V and J genes are TRBV6-1 and TRBJ2-7, with 7 bases identical to TRBD2. Germline loops: CDR1 MNHNS, CDR2 SASEGT. The CDR3 totals 15 residues. The ends lost 3 bases at V and 7 bases at J; junction bases unmatched: 12. As DNA, the CDR3 is TGTGCCAGCAGTGAGCCGGGGGGACGATTGGGGGAGCAGTACTTC. It encodes CASSEPGGRLGEQYF.

The gene calls are TRBV7-6 and TRBJ1-1, with D uncertain. Germline V lookup: CDR1 SGHVS, CDR2 FNYEAQ. The CDR3 extends over 13 amino acids. Trimming took 5 bases from V and 6 from J, leaving 13 bases between them. As DNA, the CDR3 is TGTGCCAGCAGCCTGGCCCTGCACGCTGAAGCTTTCTTT. Amino acid sequence: CASSLALHAEAFF.